The source of this TCR beta chain is a study of read filtering for tumor transcriptome and immune sequencing. Overall study context: Among patients, roughly 17 were male and about 15 female, aged about 45 to 90 (mean about 70). Under ten patients were R-ISS I, roughly 15 were R-ISS II, more than five were R-ISS III.

From about 400 ng of RNA, a library with molecular barcoded alpha/delta and beta/gamma adaptors was made. TCRdb ran MiXCR on the reads and lists one entry per CDR3 protein. The sample consists of around 130,000 distinct CDR3 sequences, about an eighth of them appearing once. This clonotype was recorded many times. Sampling of bone marrow took place during active disease in every patient. Trimming pared 4 bases from V and 3 bases from J, leaving 18 bases between. Germline-derived CDR1 and CDR2 are KGHDR and SFDVKD. The CDR3 is 17 amino acids. The genes are TRBV24-1 and TRBJ2-1; tentatively, D is TRBD1 (6 bases). The receptor comes from a donor aged 40 or over with multiple myeloma. Material for sequencing was a population of CD138-negative cells sorted from bone marrow. CDR3 protein: CATSETNDRSFYNEQFF. CDR3 DNA sequence: TGTGCCACCAGTGAAACAAACGACAGGAGCTTCTACAATGAGCAGTTCTTC.